This T cell receptor beta chain was obtained from a study of read filtering for tumor transcriptome and immune sequencing (dated by TCRdb to 2020 to 2021). At the level of the whole study: The cohort consisted of around 18 male and roughly 13 female patients, with a mean age of approximately 70 years and an age range of about 40 to 85. Per sample, about 4.05 to 10.27 million TCR-region mapped reads were obtained with IR-seq, compared with only roughly 85 to 1,300 with RNA-seq. By revised international staging, roughly eight patients were R-ISS I, roughly 17 were R-ISS II and about seven were R-ISS III. Whole-transcriptome libraries were prepared with the TruSeq RNA Access Library Prep Kit after DNase treatment. One of the main goals was to work out a read-filtering strategy for immune repertoire data, in particular whether clonotypes backed by only a single read should be removed. TCR repertoires obtained by targeted immune repertoire sequencing and by bulk whole-transcriptome sequencing performed on the same bone marrow samples were compared.

Beyond this particular receptor, the publication reports: Single-read clonotypes made up approximately 84% of clonotypes but only approximately 3.2% of total reads in IR-seq, compared with approximately 75% of clonotypes and 44.6% of reads in RNA-seq. The correlation between IR-seq and RNA-seq shared clonotype proportions rose when single-read clonotypes were removed. The sorted CD138-negative fraction was a mixed bone marrow immune population, not purified T cells. IR-seq captured clonotypes at much higher depth and more reliably than RNA-seq, and smaller IR-seq throughput sufficed to identify most shared clonotypes.

TCR libraries were built from approximately 400 ng RNA with the Immunoverse kit, using molecular barcoded adaptors covering alpha/delta and beta/gamma chains. TCR library preparation used the same RNA that was used for transcriptome sequencing. An Illumina HiSeq 4000 with 2 x 150 cycles was used to sequence the TCR libraries. The original methods were these. Using MiXCR, which included quality filtering and error correction, TCR reads were aligned to human V, D, J and C references and then assembled into CDR3 clonotypes. Clonotype counts and gene usage diversity were analyzed with the tcR package in R. For inspection of raw mapping reads, RNA-seq reads were mapped by STAR aligner version 2.5.3a onto GRCh37 of the human genome. IR-seq fastq files were randomly downsampled with Seqtk 1.3 to test the effect of sequencing depth on detected clonotypes. TCRdb trimmed the raw reads at Q25, called clones with MiXCR and kept productive beta chains. Here each entry gathers all rows of one CDR3 protein and keeps the most common genes and DNA. V and J calls and clone size were set by TCRdb, not the authors. Present in this sample are some 48,000 distinct CDR3 sequences, approximately 18% of which were seen just once. 15% to 17% of the sample is held by the ten biggest clonotypes.

This clonotype was seen many times. Its antigen has not been determined. Within one base of it there is no much larger clone, and no base qualities were kept. Trimmed from V: 2 bases; trimmed from J: 5 bases; junction bases lacking a gene match: 10. Looking up the germline V gene (reference sequence) yields CDR1 LNHDA and CDR2 SQIVND. The CDR3 starts with the cysteine, ends with the phenylalanine, and has 16 residues. CDR3 DNA only is kept here, 48 bases in frame from base 1. Every patient had bone marrow sampled at the time of active disease. Ficoll-Hypaque density gradient centrifugation was used to isolate the bone marrow mononuclear cells. Myeloma plasma cells were removed and CD138-negative cells were collected by negative selection after labeling with CD138 magnetic microbeads on a MACS separator. The purity of the isolated cells was checked by flow cytometry with CD138 antibodies on an Attune NxT. Total RNA was extracted with TRIzol reagent and quantified with a NanoDrop spectrophotometer. Paired RNA-seq and IR-seq were performed on the CD138-negative bone marrow sample of each patient.

This receptor was obtained from a donor aged 40 or older with multiple myeloma. The sequencing sample was made of a population of CD138-negative cells sorted from bone marrow. The sample's cell subset or site label is to be understood as: bone marrow mononuclear cells depleted of CD138+ plasma/myeloma cells by negative magnetic selection. This receptor chain uses TRBV19 and TRBJ2-5; 8 bases in the junction line up with TRBD1. The CDR3 has the sequence CASSISGQGALETQYF. In nucleotide form, the sequence is TGTGCCAGTAGTATAAGCGGCCAGGGGGCGCTGGAGACCCAGTACTTC.